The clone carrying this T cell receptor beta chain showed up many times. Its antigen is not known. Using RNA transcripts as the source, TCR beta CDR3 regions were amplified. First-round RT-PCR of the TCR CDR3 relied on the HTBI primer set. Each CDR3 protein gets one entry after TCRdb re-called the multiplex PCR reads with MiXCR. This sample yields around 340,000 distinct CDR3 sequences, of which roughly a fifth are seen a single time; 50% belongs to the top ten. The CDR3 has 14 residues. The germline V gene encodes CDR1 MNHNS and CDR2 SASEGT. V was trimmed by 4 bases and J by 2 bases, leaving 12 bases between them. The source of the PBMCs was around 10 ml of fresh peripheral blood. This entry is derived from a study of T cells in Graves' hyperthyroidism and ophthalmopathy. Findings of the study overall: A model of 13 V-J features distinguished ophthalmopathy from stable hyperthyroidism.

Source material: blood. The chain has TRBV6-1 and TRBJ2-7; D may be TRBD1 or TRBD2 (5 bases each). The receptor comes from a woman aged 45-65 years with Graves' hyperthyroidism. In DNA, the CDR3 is TGTGCCAGCAGTGTGAGGGGTATCCCCTACGAGCAGTACTTC. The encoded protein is CASSVRGIPYEQYF.